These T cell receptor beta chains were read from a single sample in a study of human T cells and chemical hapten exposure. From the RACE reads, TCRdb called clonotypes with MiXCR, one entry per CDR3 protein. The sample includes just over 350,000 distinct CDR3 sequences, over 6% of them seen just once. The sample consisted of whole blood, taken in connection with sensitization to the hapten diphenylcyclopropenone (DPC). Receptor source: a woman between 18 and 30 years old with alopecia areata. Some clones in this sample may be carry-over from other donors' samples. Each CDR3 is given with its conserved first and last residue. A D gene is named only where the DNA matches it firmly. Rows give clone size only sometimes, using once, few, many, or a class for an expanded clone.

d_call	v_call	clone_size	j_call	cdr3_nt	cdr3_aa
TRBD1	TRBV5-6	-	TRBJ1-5	TGTGCCAGCAGCTTGAGTCGACAGGGACGGAATCAGCCCCAGCATTTT	CASSLSRQGRNQPQHF
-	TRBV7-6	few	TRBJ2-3	TGTGCCAGCAGCCCTTTAGCGGAACTCATAACAGATACGCAGTATTTT	CASSPLAELITDTQYF
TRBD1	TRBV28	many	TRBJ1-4	TGTGCCAGCAGTCCGGGACAGGAAAATGAAAAACTGTTTTTT	CASSPGQENEKLFF
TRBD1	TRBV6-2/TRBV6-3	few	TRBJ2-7	TGTGCCAGCAGTTACTCGATTGTCTTTGCGCGGACAGGGGACGAGCAGTACTTC	CASSYSIVFARTGDEQYF
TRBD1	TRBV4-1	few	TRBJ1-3	TGCGCCAGCAGCCAAGCGAGGGAGAACTTGGGGACAGGGGCCTCTGGAAACACCATATATTTT	CASSQARENLGTGASGNTIYF
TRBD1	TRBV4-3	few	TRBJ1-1	TGCGCCAGCAGCCAAGATGAGGGACAGGGGACTGAAGCTTTCTTT	CASSQDEGQGTEAFF
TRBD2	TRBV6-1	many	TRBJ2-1	TGTGCCAGCAGTGAAGAACTAGCGGGGGGGAAGGATGAGCAGTTCTTC	CASSEELAGGKDEQFF
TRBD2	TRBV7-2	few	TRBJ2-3	TGTGCCAGCATCCAAACGACTAGCGGGAACACAGATACGCAGTATTTT	CASIQTTSGNTDTQYF
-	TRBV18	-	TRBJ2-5	TGTGCCAGCTCACCACCGCTAGAAGGGGAGACCCAGTACTTC	CASSPPLEGETQYF
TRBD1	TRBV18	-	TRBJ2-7	TGTGCCAGCTCACCGGACGCCGACAGGGCGGTCTACGAGCAGTACTTC	CASSPDADRAVYEQYF
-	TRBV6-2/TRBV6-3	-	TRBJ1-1	TGTGCCACGGAATCGGAAGGGAAGACTGAAGCTTTCTTT	CATESEGKTEAFF